Listed below are T cell receptor beta chains from one sample, sequenced in a study of blood T cell repertoires in COVID-19. The method was immunoSEQ multiplex PCR; TCRdb's version includes in-frame clones alone and lacks a portion of them. Of about 71,000 clones listed, around 90% are singletons. Material for sequencing was peripheral blood. The receptors derive from a woman of 80 years or more with acute or convalescent COVID-19. Both conserved end residues are part of each CDR3. D genes are given only for firm matches. Not all rows give a size; the values are once, few, many and, for expanded clones, a class.

v_gene	d_gene	j_gene	abundance	CDR3nt	CDR3aa
TRBV24-1	NA	TRBJ1-4	once	TGTGCCACCAGTGATCCCGACAGTGAAAAACTGTTTTTT	CATSDPDSEKLFF
TRBV6-2/TRBV6-3	TRBD1	TRBJ1-5	few	TGTGCCAGCAGTCACGGACAGGTCTATAGCAATCAGCCCCAGCATTTT	CASSHGQVYSNQPQHF
TRBV7-8	NA	TRBJ2-2	NA	TGTGCCAGCAGCTCCTACTACACCGGGGAGCTGTTTTTT	CASSSYYTGELFF
TRBV28	NA	TRBJ1-5	few	TGTGCCAGCAGTGCGCCCCCGGGGGATTATAGCGATCAGCCCCAGCATTTT	CASSAPPGDYSDQPQHF
TRBV7-9	NA	TRBJ1-5	few	TGTGCCAGCAGCTTAGGGAGTCCGGCGAATAGCAATCAGCCCCAGCATTTT	CASSLGSPANSNQPQHF
TRBV7-2	TRBD2	TRBJ2-7	NA	TGTGCCAGCAGCCAGCGGGGGGGCGGCTACGAGCAGTACTTC	CASSQRGGGYEQYF
TRBV4-3	TRBD2	TRBJ2-1	NA	TGCGCCAGCAGCCCGCGGAATAGCGGGGGCTACAATGAGCAGTTCTTC	CASSPRNSGGYNEQFF
TRBV15	TRBD2	TRBJ2-1	NA	TGTGCCACCAGCAGAGGGTGGGAGGGCCGCTATGAGCAGTTCTTC	CATSRGWEGRYEQFF
TRBV11-3	NA	TRBJ2-7	NA	TGTGCCAGCAGGGCGCACGGGACACCAAGCTCCTACGAGCAGTACTTC	CASRAHGTPSSYEQYF
TRBV28	TRBD1	TRBJ1-2	NA	TGTGCCAGCACCCAGACAGGGGGAATTGGCTACACCTTC	CASTQTGGIGYTF
TRBV10-3	NA	TRBJ2-2	NA	TGTGCCATCAGTGAGTTCGGAGGGAGGACGAACACCGGGGAGCTGTTTTTT	CAISEFGGRTNTGELFF
TRBV7-2	NA	TRBJ2-7	NA	TGTGCCAGCAGCTTAGATCTGGCAGGGGCGAGCTCCTACGAGCAGTACTTC	CASSLDLAGASSYEQYF
TRBV7-9	TRBD2	TRBJ2-5	NA	TGTGCCGTCAAGGGACTAGCGATCGGGACCCAGTACTTC	CAVKGLAIGTQYF
TRBV5-6	NA	TRBJ2-7	NA	TGTGCCAGCAGCTTGGCCCGCTACGAGCAGTACTTC	CASSLARYEQYF
TRBV28	NA	TRBJ2-2	NA	TGTGCCAGCAGTTATAACAGGGCACCCGGGGAGCTGTTTTTT	CASSYNRAPGELFF
TRBV6-1	NA	TRBJ2-7	NA	TGTGCCAGCAGTGAAGGGGCGAAGAACGAGCAGTACTTC	CASSEGAKNEQYF
TRBV5-1	NA	TRBJ2-3	once	TGCGCCAGCAGCAGACGGACTTCTCCTAGCACAGATACGCAGTATTTT	CASSRRTSPSTDTQYF
TRBV24-1	NA	TRBJ2-1	NA	TGTGCCACCAGTGAGCGGGACTGGTATGAGCAGTTCTTC	CATSERDWYEQFF
TRBV5-8	NA	TRBJ1-3	once	TGTGCCAGCAGCTTGGGTCGGGGAAACACCATATATTTT	CASSLGRGNTIYF
TRBV18	NA	TRBJ1-1	NA	TGTGCCAGCTCACTCAGGGGCACTGAAGCTTTCTTT	CASSLRGTEAFF
TRBV5-1	NA	TRBJ1-3	NA	TGCGCCAGCAGCTCCAACAGGGCTCGAAACACCATATATTTT	CASSSNRARNTIYF
TRBV6-2/TRBV6-3	NA	TRBJ1-6	NA	TGTGCCAGCAGTCCGAAGGCCGGGGTTTCACCCCTCCACTTT	CASSPKAGVSPLHF
TRBV9	NA	TRBJ2-3	NA	TGTGCCAGCAGCGTAGGGCTAGCAGATACGCAGTATTTT	CASSVGLADTQYF
TRBV12-3/TRBV12-4	NA	TRBJ2-7	NA	TGTGCCAGCAGGGCAGACAGCTACGAGCAGTACTTC	CASRADSYEQYF
TRBV7-2	NA	TRBJ2-1	NA	TGTGCCAGCAGCTTTCCGGGAACACCTTATGAGCAGTTCTTC	CASSFPGTPYEQFF
TRBV9	TRBD1	TRBJ1-1	NA	TGTGCCAGCAGCTCCACCGGACAGGGAAAAACTTTCTTT	CASSSTGQGKTFF